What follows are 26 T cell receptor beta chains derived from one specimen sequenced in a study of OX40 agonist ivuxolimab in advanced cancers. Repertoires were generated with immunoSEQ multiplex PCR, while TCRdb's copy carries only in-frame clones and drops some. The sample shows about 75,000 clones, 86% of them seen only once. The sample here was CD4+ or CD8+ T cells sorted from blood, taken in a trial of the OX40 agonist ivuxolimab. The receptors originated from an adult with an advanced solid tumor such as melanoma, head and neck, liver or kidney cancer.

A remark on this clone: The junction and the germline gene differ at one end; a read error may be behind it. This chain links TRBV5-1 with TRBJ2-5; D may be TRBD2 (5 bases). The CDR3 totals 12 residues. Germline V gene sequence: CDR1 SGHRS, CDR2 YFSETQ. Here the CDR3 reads CASSLSGETQYF. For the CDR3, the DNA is TGTGCCAGCAGCCTAAGCGGTGAGACCCAGTACTTC.

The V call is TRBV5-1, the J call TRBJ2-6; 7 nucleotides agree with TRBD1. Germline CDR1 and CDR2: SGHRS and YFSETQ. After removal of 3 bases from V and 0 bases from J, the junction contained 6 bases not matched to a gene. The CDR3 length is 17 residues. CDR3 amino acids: CASSSGTARSGANVLTF. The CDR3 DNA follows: TGCGCCAGCAGCTCGGGGACAGCCCGCTCTGGGGCCAACGTCCTGACTTTC.

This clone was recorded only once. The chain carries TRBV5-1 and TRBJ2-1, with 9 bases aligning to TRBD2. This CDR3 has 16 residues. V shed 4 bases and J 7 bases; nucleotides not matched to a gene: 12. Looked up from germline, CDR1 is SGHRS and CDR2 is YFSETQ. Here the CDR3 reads CASSAAGTSMGNEQFF. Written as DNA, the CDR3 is TGCGCCAGCAGCGCCGCCGGGACTAGCATGGGGAATGAGCAGTTCTTC.

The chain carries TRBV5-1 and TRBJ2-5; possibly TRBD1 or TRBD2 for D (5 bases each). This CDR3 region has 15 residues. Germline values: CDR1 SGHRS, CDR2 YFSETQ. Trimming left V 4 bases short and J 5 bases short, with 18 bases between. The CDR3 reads CASSTRDLRTETQYF. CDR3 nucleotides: TGCGCCAGCAGCACTCGGGACCTTCGAACGGAGACCCAGTACTTC.

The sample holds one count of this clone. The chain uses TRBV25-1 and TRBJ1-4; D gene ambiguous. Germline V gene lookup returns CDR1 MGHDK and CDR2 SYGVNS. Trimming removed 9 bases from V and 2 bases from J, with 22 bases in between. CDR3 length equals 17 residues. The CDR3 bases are TGTGCCAGTAGCCCCGTCGGTCTGAGGGCTACTAATGAAAAACTGTTTTTT. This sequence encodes CASSPVGLRATNEKLFF.

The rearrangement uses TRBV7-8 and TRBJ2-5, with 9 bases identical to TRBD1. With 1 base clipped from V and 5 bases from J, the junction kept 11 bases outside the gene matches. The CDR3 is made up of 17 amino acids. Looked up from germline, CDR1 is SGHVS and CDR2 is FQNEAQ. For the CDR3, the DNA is TGTGCCAGCAGCTTAGAGGGGGGACAGGGTCTTTATGAGACCCAGTACTTC. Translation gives CASSLEGGQGLYETQYF.

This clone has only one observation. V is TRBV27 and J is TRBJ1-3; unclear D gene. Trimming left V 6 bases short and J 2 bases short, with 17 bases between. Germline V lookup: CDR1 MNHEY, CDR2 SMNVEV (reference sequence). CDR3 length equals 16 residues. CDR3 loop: CASSASGSRTGNTIYF. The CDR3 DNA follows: TGTGCCAGCAGCGCTTCAGGAAGTAGAACTGGAAACACCATATATTTT.

The CDR3 DNA is TGTGCCAGCAGTTCCCGGACTAGTAATACCGGGGAGCTGTTTTTT. The encoded protein is CASSSRTSNTGELFF. The V and J genes are TRBV6-6 and TRBJ2-2; 7 bases agree with TRBD2. The germline V gene has CDR1 MNHNY and CDR2 SVGAGI (reference sequence). The CDR3 runs to 15 residues. Trimming took 4 bases from V and 5 from J; bases not matched to a gene: 7.

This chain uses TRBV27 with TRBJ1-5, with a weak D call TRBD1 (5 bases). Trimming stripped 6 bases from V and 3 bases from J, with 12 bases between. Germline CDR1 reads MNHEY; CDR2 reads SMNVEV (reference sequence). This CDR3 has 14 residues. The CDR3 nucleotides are TGTGCCAGCAGCCCGGGACGGCTCAATCAGCCCCAGCATTTT. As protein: CASSPGRLNQPQHF.

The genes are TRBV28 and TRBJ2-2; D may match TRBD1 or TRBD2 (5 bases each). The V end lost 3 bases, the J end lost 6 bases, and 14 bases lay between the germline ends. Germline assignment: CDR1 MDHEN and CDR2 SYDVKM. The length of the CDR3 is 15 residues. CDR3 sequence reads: CASSLDSLGAGELFF. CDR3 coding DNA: TGTGCCAGCAGTTTGGACTCCTTAGGGGCCGGGGAGCTGTTTTTT. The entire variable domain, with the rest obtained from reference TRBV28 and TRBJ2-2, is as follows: DVKVTQSSRYLVKRTGEKVFLECVQDMDHENMFWYRQDPGLGLRLIYFSYDVKMKEKGDIPEGYSVSREKKERFSLILESASTNQTSMYLCASSLDSLGAGELFFGEGSRLTVL.

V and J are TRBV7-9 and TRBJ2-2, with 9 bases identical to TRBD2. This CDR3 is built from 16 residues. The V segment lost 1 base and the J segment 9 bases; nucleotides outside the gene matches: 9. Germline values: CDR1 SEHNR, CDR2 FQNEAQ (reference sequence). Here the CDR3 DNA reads TGTGCCAGCAGCTTAGTCCTGCGGGGGGGCGCGTGGGAGCTGTTTTTT. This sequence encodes CASSLVLRGGAWELFF.

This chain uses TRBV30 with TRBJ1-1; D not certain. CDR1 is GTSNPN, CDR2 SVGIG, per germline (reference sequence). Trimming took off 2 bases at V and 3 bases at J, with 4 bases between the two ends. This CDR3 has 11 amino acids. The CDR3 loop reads CAWSMYTEAFF. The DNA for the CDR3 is TGTGCCTGGAGTATGTACACTGAAGCTTTCTTT.

The CDR3 reads CASSLVVRTGQSFYEQYF. CDR3 bases: TGTGCCAGCAGCTTAGTGGTTAGGACGGGACAGAGCTTCTACGAGCAGTACTTC. J is TRBJ2-7 and V is TRBV7-2; TRBD1 agrees at 7 bases. This CDR3 contains 18 residues. J lost 3 bases, V lost 1 base, and 15 bases had no gene match. Germline lookup yields CDR1 SGHTA and CDR2 FQGNSA.

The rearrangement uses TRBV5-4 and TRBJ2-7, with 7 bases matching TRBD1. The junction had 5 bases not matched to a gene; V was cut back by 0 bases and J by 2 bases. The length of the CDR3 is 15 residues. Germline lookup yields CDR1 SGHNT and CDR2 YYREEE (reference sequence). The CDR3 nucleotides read TGTGCCAGCAGCTTGGGATGGGACAGTCCCTACGAGCAGTACTTC. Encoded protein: CASSLGWDSPYEQYF.

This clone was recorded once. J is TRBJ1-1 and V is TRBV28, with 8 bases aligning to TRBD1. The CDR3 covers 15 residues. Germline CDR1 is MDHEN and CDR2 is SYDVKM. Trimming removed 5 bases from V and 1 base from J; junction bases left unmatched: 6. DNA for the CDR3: TGTGCCAGCAGTCGATGGGACAGGAGGAACACTGAAGCTTTCTTT. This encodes CASSRWDRRNTEAFF.

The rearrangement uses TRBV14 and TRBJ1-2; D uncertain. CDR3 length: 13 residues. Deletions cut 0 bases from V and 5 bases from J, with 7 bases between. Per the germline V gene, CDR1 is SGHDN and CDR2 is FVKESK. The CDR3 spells CASSQDPGYGYTF. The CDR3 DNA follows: TGTGCCAGCAGCCAAGATCCGGGGTATGGCTACACCTTC.

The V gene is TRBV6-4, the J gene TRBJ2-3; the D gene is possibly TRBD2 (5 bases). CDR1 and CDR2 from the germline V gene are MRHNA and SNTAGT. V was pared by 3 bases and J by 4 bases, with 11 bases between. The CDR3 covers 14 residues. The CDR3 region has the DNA TGTGCCAGCAGTGAGTCAGCGGTCGCAGATACGCAGTATTTT. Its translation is CASSESAVADTQYF.

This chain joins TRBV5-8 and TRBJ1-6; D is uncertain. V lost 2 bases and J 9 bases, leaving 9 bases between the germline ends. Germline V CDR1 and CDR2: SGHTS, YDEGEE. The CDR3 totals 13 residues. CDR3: CASSLRIGSPLHF. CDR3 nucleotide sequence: TGTGCCAGCAGCTTAAGGATAGGTTCACCCCTCCACTTT.

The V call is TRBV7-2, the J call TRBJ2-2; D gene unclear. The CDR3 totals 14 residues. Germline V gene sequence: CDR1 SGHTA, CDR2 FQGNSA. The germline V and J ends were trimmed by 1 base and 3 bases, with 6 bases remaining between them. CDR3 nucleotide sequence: TGTGCCAGCAGCTTAGGTCGGTACACCGGGGAGCTGTTTTTT. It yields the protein CASSLGRYTGELFF.

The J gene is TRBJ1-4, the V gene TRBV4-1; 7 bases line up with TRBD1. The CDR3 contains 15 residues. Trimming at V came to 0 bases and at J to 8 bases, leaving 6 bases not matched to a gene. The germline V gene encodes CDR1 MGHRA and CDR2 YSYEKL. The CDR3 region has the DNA TGCGCCAGCAGCCAAGATGGGGCAGGGGGAGAAAAACTGTTTTTT. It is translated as CASSQDGAGGEKLFF.

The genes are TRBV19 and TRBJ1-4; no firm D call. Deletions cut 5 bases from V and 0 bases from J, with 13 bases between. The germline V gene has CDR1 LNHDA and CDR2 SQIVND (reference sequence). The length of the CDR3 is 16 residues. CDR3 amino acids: CASSPVRRATNEKLFF. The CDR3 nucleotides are TGTGCCAGTAGTCCCGTCAGACGAGCAACTAATGAAAAACTGTTTTTT.

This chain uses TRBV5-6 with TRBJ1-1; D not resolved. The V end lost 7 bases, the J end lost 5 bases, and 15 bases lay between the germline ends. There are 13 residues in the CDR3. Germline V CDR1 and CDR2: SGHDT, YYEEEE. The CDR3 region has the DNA TGTGCCAGCCACCTGTCGGACCCTACTGAAGCTTTCTTT. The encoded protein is CASHLSDPTEAFF.

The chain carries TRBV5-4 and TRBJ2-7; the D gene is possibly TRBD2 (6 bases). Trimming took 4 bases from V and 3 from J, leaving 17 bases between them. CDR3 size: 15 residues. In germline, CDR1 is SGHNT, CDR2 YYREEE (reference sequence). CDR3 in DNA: TGTGCCAGCAGCCCGTCCGGGACGGGGGTCTACGAGCAGTACTTC. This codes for CASSPSGTGVYEQYF.

This CDR3 is CASSVLAALGTQNEQFF. DNA of the CDR3: TGTGCCAGCAGTGTTCTAGCGGCCCTTGGGACACAGAATGAGCAGTTCTTC. This chain uses TRBV2 with TRBJ2-1; weak D call: TRBD2 (7 bases). The CDR3 is 17 amino acids. The germline V and J ends were trimmed by 4 bases and 7 bases, with 23 bases remaining between them. Per germline, CDR1 SNHLY and CDR2 FYNNEI.

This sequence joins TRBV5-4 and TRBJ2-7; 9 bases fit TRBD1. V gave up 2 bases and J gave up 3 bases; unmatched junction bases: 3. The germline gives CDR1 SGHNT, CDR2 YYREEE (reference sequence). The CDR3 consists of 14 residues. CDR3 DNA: TGTGCCAGCAGCTTAGGGACAGGGTTCTACGAGCAGTACTTC. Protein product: CASSLGTGFYEQYF.

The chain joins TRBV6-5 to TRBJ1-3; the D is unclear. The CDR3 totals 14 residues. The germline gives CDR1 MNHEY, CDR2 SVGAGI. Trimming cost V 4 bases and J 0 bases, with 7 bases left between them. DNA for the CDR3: TGTGCCAGCAGTTTTTCTACCTCTGGAAACACCATATATTTT. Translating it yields CASSFSTSGNTIYF.